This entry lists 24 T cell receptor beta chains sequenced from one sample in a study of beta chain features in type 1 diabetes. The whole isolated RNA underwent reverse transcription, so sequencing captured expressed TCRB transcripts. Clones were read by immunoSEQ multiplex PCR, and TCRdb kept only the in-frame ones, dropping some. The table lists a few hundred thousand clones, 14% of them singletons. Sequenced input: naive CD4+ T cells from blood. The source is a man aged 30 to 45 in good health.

CDR3 amino acids: CASSPGRARGSTDTQYF. The DNA for the CDR3 is TGTGCCAGCAGCCCCGGACGGGCCCGGGGCTCCACAGATACGCAGTATTTT. This chain links TRBV7-6 with TRBJ2-3; D is possibly TRBD1 or TRBD2 (5 bases each). This CDR3 has 17 residues. Trimming took 5 bases from V and 2 from J, leaving 20 bases between them. Germline CDR1 SGHVS, CDR2 FNYEAQ.

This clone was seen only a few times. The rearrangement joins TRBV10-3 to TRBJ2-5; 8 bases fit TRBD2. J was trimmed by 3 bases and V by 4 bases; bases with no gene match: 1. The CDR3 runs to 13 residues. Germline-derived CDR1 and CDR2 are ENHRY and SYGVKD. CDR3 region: CAISGAGEETQYF. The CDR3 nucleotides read TGTGCCATCAGTGGAGCGGGAGAAGAGACCCAGTACTTC.

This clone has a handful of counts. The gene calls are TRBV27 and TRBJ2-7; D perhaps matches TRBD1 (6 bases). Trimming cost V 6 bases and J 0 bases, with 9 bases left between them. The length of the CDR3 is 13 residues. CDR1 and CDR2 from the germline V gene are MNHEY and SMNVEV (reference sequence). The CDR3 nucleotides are TGTGCCAGCAGCGACAGGAACTCCTACGAGCAGTACTTC. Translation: CASSDRNSYEQYF.

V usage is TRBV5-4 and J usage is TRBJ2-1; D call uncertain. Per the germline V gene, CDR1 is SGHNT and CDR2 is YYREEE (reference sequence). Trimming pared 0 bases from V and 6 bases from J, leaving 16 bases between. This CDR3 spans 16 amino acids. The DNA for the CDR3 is TGTGCCAGCAGCTTGGAGACGGCCTTGGTTTCCAATGAGCAGTTCTTC. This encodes CASSLETALVSNEQFF.

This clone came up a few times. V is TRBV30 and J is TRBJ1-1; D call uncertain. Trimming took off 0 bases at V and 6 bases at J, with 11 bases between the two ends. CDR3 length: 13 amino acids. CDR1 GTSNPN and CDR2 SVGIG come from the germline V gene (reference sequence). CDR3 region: CAWSVLQRAEAFF. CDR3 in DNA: TGTGCCTGGAGTGTACTTCAACGGGCTGAAGCTTTCTTT.

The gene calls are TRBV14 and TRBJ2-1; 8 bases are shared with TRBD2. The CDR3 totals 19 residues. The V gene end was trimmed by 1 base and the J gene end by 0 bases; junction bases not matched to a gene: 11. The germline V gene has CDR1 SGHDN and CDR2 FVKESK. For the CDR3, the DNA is TGTGCCAGCAGCCAAGCTGGAACTAGCGGAGCCGGCTCCTACAATGAGCAGTTCTTC. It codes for CASSQAGTSGAGSYNEQFF.

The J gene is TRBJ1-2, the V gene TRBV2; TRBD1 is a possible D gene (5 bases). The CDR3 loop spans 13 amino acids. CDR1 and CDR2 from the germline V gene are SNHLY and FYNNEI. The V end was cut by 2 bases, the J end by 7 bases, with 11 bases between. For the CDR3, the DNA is TGTGCCAGCAGTGAACAGGGTACGGGTGGCTACACCTTC. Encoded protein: CASSEQGTGGYTF.

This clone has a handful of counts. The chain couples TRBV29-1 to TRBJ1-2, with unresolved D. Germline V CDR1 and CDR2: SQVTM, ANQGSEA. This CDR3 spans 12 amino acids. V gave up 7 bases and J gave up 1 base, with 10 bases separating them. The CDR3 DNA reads TGCAGCGCTGGAGCAGTTAACTATGGCTACACCTTC. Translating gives CSAGAVNYGYTF.

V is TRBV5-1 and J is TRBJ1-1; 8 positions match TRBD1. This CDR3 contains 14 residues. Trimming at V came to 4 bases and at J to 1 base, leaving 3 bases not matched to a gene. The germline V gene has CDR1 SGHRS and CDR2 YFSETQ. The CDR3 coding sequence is TGCGCCAGCAGCACCGGACAGGGGAACACTGAAGCTTTCTTT. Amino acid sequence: CASSTGQGNTEAFF.

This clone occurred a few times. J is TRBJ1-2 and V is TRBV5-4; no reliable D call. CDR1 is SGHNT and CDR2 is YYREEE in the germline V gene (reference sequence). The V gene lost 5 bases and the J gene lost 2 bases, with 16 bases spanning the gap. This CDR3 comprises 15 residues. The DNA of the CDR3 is TGTGCCAGCAGTTACGGGCAGGAAAGGAACTATGGCTACACCTTC. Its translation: CASSYGQERNYGYTF.

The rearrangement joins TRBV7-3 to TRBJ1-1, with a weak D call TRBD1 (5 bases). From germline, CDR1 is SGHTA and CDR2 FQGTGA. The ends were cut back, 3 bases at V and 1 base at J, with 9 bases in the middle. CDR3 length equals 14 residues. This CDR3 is CASSFGTENTEAFF. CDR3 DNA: TGTGCCAGCAGCTTCGGGACGGAGAACACTGAAGCTTTCTTT.

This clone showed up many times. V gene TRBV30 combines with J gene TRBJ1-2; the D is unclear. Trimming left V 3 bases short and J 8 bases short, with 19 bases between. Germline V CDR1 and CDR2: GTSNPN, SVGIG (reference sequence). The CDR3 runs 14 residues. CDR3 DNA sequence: TGTGCCTGGAGCACTGGGGTGGAGGGAGACGGCTACACCTTC. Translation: CAWSTGVEGDGYTF.

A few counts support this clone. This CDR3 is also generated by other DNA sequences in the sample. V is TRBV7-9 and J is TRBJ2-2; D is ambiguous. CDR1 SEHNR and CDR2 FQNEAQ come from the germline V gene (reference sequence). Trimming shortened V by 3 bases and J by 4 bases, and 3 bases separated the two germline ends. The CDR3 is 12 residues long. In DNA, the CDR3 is TGTGCCAGCAGCTTGGTCACCGGGGAGCTGTTTTTT. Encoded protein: CASSLVTGELFF.

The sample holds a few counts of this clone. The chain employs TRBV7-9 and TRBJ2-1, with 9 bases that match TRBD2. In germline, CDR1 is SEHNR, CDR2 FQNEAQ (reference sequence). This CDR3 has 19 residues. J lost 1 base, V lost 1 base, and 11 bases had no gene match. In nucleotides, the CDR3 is TGTGCCAGCAGCTTAGATCGGCTAGCGGGAAGTAGGTCCTACAATGAGCAGTTCTTC. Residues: CASSLDRLAGSRSYNEQFF. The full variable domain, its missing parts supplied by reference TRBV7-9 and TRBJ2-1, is DTGVSQNPRHKITKRGQNVTFRCDPISEHNRLYWYRQTLGQGPEFLTYFQNEAQLEKSRLLSDRFSAERPKGSFSTLEIQRTEQGDSAMYLCASSLDRLAGSRSYNEQFFGPGTRLTVL.

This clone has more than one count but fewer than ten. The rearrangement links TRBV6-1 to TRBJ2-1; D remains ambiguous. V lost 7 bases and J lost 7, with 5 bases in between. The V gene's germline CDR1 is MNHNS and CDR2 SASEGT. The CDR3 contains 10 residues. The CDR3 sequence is CASNQNEQFF. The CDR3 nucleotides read TGTGCCAGCAATCAAAATGAGCAGTTCTTC.

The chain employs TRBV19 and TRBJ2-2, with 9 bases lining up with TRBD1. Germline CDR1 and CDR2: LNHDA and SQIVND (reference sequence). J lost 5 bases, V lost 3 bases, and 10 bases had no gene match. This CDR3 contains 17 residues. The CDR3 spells CASSIGQGQGHTGELFF. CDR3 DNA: TGTGCCAGTAGTATTGGACAGGGACAGGGACATACCGGGGAGCTGTTTTTT.

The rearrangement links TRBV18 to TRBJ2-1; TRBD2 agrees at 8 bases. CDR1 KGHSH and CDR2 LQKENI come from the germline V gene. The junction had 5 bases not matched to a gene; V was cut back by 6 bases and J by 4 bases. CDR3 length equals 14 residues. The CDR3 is CASSTIAGYNEQFF. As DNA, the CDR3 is TGTGCCAGCTCTACGATAGCGGGGTACAATGAGCAGTTCTTC.

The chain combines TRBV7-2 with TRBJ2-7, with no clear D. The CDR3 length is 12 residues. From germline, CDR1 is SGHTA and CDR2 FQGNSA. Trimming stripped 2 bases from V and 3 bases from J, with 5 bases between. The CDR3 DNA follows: TGTGCCAGCAGCTTACACAGCTACGAGCAGTACGTC. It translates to CASSLHSYEQYV.

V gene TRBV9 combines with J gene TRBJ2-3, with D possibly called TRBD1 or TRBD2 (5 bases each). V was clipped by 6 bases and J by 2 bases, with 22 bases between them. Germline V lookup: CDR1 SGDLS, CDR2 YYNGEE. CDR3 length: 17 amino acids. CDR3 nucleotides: TGTGCCAGCATCGAAGGTCTGGGGGATCCCTACACAGATACGCAGTATTTT. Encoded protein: CASIEGLGDPYTDTQYF.

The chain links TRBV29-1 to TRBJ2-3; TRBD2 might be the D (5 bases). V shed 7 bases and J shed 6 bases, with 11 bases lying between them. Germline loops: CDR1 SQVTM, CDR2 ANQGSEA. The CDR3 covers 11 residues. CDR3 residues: CSAGGSDTQYF. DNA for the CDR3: TGCAGCGCCGGAGGTTCTGATACGCAGTATTTT.

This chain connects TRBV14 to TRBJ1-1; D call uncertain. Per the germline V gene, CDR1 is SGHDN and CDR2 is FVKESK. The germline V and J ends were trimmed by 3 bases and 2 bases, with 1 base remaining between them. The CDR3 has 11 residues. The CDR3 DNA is TGTGCCAGCAGCCATAACACTGAAGCTTTCTTT. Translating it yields CASSHNTEAFF.

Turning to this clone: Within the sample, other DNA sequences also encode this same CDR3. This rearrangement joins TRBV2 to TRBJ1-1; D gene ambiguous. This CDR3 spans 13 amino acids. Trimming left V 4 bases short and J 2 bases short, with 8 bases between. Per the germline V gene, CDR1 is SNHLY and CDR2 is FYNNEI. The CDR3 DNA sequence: TGTGCCAGCAGTGGGAGCCGTAACACTGAAGCTTTCTTT. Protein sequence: CASSGSRNTEAFF.

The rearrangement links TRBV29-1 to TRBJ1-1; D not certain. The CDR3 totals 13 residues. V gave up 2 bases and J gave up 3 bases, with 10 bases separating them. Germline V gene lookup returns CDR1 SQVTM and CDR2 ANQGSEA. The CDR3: CSVELRQDTEAFF. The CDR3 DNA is TGCAGCGTTGAACTTAGGCAGGACACTGAAGCTTTCTTT.

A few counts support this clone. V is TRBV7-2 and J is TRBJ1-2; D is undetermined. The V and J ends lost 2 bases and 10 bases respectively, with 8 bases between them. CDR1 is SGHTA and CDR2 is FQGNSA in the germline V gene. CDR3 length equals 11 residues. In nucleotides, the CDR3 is TGTGCCAGCAGCTTATATCCTCACTACACCTTC. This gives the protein CASSLYPHYTF.